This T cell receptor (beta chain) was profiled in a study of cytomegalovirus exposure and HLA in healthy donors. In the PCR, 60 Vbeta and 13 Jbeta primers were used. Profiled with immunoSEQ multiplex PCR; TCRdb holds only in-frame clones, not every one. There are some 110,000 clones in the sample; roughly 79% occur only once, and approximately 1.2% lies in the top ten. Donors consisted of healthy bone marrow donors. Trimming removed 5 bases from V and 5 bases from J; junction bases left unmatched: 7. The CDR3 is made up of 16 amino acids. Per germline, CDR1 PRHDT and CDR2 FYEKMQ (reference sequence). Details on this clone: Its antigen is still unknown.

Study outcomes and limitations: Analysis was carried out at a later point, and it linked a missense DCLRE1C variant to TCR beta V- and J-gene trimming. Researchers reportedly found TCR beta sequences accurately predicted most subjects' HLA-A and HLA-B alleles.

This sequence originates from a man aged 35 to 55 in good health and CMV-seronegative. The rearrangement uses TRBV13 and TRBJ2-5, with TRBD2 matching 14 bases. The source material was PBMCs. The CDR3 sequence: CASSPRTSGRRETQYF. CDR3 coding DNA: TGTGCCAGCAGCCCGCGGACTAGCGGGAGGCGGGAGACCCAGTACTTC.